This T cell receptor (beta chain) is drawn from a study of spatial heterogeneity in lung cancer. TCRdb called the 5' RACE reads again in MiXCR, with one record for every CDR3 protein. The table records just over 75,000 distinct CDR3 sequences, roughly 8% of them present only once. This CDR3 has 17 residues. Germline-derived CDR1 and CDR2 are MNHNS and SASEGT. Trimming took off 0 bases at V and 2 bases at J, with 15 bases between the two ends. The time point here: sample taken at primary tumor resection. Donation came from 70 or so patients with untreated early-stage non-small cell lung cancer. The chain couples TRBV6-1 to TRBJ2-3, with D maybe TRBD1 (7 bases). The clonotype originates from a male donor with early-stage non-small cell lung cancer. Sequenced material: PBMCs, taken at surgery. In nucleotides, the CDR3 is TGTGCCAGCAGTGAAGCGGCAGGGGGGTTTATCACAGATACGCAGTATTTT. This sequence encodes CASSEAAGGFITDTQYF.